This entry is about one T cell receptor beta chain. The protocol was immunoSEQ multiplex PCR, while the TCRdb copy is restricted to in-frame clones and leaves out a portion. The data show approximately 70,000 clones, about 80% seen once. This sample is drawn from a study of OX40 agonist ivuxolimab in advanced cancers. Across the whole study: Aged roughly 23 to 85 with a mean of approximately 60 years, they were approximately 80% male. Two cutaneous melanoma patients and one hepatocellular carcinoma patient, three in all, had partial responses.

V lost 3 bases to trimming and J lost 0 bases, with 7 bases between them. The CDR3 consists of 13 residues. Germline CDR1 and CDR2: SGDLS and YYNGEE. Sequenced material: CD4+ or CD8+ T cells sorted from blood, taken in a trial of the OX40 agonist ivuxolimab. This clonotype was sampled from an adult with an advanced solid tumor such as melanoma, head and neck, liver or kidney cancer. This chain joins TRBV9 and TRBJ2-7; D is undetermined. The CDR3 region is CASSASYSYEQYF. CDR3 nucleotides: TGTGCCAGCAGCGCCAGCTACTCCTACGAGCAGTACTTC. Using reference TRBV9 and TRBJ2-7 for the parts outside the CDR3, the full variable domain is DSGVTQTPKHLITATGQRVTLRCSPRSGDLSVYWYQQSLDQGLQFLIQYYNGEERAKGNILERFSAQQFPDLHSELNLSSLELGDSALYFCASSASYSYEQYFGPGTRLTVT.